This T cell receptor beta chain was sequenced in a study of T cells in Graves' hyperthyroidism and ophthalmopathy. This clonotype was counted ten times or more. TCR beta CDR3 regions were amplified from RNA. With the HTBI primer set, the TCR CDR3 went through a first round of RT-PCR. TCRdb called the multiplex PCR reads again in MiXCR, with one record for every CDR3 protein. In the table there are 700,000 to 950,000 distinct CDR3 sequences, 35% of which are singletons. Trimming removed 7 bases from V and 4 bases from J; junction bases left unmatched: 12. CDR1 is SNHLY and CDR2 is FYNNEI in the germline V gene. This CDR3 is 15 amino acids long.

This receptor was obtained from a woman aged 40 to 50 with Graves' hyperthyroidism. The chain links TRBV2 to TRBJ1-1, with 7 bases matching TRBD1. Input material: blood. The CDR3 sequence: CASTNLQGGGTEAFF. The CDR3 DNA reads as TGTGCCAGCACCAACCTTCAAGGGGGCGGCACTGAAGCTTTCTTT.